A single sample gave rise to the 7 T cell receptor beta chains below, sequenced in a study of OX40 agonist ivuxolimab in advanced cancers. Some clones are missing from TCRdb's copy, which holds only in-frame ones; the method was immunoSEQ multiplex PCR. The table shows around 35,000 clones, with approximately 81% occurring only once. The sample in question was CD4+ or CD8+ T cells sorted from blood, obtained in a trial of the OX40 agonist ivuxolimab. These receptors came from an adult with an advanced solid tumor such as melanoma, head and neck, liver or kidney cancer.

The chain has TRBV19 and TRBJ1-2; D ambiguous. CDR1 is LNHDA, CDR2 SQIVND, per germline (reference sequence). With 7 bases removed from V and 5 bases from J, the gap between germline ends came to 11 bases. The CDR3 totals 12 residues. CDR3: CASKAGEYGYTF. The CDR3 DNA sequence: TGTGCCAGTAAGGCGGGTGAATATGGCTACACCTTC.

This chain connects TRBV20-1 to TRBJ2-2; D is uncertain. The CDR3 has 11 amino acids. Trimming left V 6 bases short and J 6 bases short, with 8 bases between. Looked up from germline, CDR1 is DFQATT and CDR2 is SNEGSKA (reference sequence). Written as DNA, the CDR3 is TGCAGTGCCCTGACGTCCGGGGAGCTGTTTTTT. This gives the protein CSALTSGELFF.

The chain links TRBV19 to TRBJ2-5; no clear D. The germline V gene has CDR1 LNHDA and CDR2 SQIVND (reference sequence). The CDR3 runs 13 residues. V shed 2 bases and J shed 3 bases, with 7 bases lying between them. The CDR3 DNA reads as TGTGCCAGTAGTATACGACCCGAAGAGACCCAGTACTTC. Its protein product is CASSIRPEETQYF.

V gene TRBV7-6 combines with J gene TRBJ1-3; 10 bases line up with TRBD1. This CDR3 spans 16 amino acids. From germline, CDR1 is SGHVS and CDR2 FNYEAQ. Trimming took 4 bases from V and 4 from J; bases not matched to a gene: 7. In DNA, the CDR3 is TGTGCCAGCAGCTCGGGACAGGGGATGAGGGGAAACACCATATATTTT. Its protein is CASSSGQGMRGNTIYF.

The chain has TRBV7-2 and TRBJ2-4; possibly TRBD1 for D (6 bases). Germline V gene sequence: CDR1 SGHTA, CDR2 FQGNSA. Trimming took 4 bases from V and 2 from J, leaving 18 bases between them. The CDR3 has 17 residues. The CDR3 region has the DNA TGTGCCAGCAGCTCGGGATTACAGGGAGTAACCAAAAACATTCAGTACTTC. Amino acid sequence: CASSSGLQGVTKNIQYF.

The V and J genes are TRBV7-3 and TRBJ1-1; D unclear. V lost 5 bases, J lost 2 bases, and 9 bases lay in between. CDR1 SGHTA and CDR2 FQGTGA come from the germline V gene. CDR3 length: 13 residues. DNA of the CDR3: TGTGCCAGCAGCCCGCACCCTAACACTGAAGCTTTCTTT. It encodes CASSPHPNTEAFF.

This chain joins TRBV6-5 and TRBJ2-5; D may match TRBD1 or TRBD2 (7 bases each). The V and J ends lost 2 bases and 3 bases respectively, with 13 bases between them. CDR1 is MNHEY and CDR2 is SVGAGI in the germline V gene. This CDR3 spans 15 amino acids. The CDR3 DNA is TGTGCCAGCAGTTACGCGGGGGACAGCGAAGAGACCCAGTACTTC. Amino acid sequence: CASSYAGDSEETQYF.